This is a list of T cell receptor beta chains from one sample in a study of sequential checkpoint blockade in melanoma. Using immunoSEQ multiplex PCR, the repertoire was profiled, and TCRdb retains in-frame clones only, with some absent. In the table there are tens of thousands of clones, almost 85% of which are singletons. The source was CD8+ T cells sorted from blood (inferred from file names), collected from a patient given nivolumab and ipilimumab in sequence. The source is a human donor with melanoma. The CDR3 runs from the conserved cysteine through the conserved F or W. The order of the fields is J gene, clone size, V gene, D gene, CDR3 DNA, CDR3 protein. The D gene is left open where the match is weak. The size of a clone is reported for some rows only, either as once, few or many, or as a class for expanded clones.

j_gene: TRBJ2-7; abundance: once; v_gene: TRBV19; d_gene: TRBD1; CDR3nt: TGTGCCAGTAGTACCCCCAGGGGGACCACCTACGAGCAGTACTTC; CDR3aa: CASSTPRGTTYEQYF
j_gene: TRBJ2-5; abundance: once; v_gene: TRBV28; d_gene: TRBD2; CDR3nt: TGTGCCAGCAGTCCCCCGACTAGCTTGGAGACCCAGTACTTC; CDR3aa: CASSPPTSLETQYF
j_gene: TRBJ1-1; abundance: -; v_gene: TRBV19; d_gene: -; CDR3nt: TGTGCCACCAAATGGGGCAGGATGAACACTGAAGCTTTCTTT; CDR3aa: CATKWGRMNTEAFF
j_gene: TRBJ2-1; abundance: -; v_gene: TRBV5-1; d_gene: TRBD2; CDR3nt: TGCGCCAGCAGCCCTGGGACTAGCAGCTACAATGAGCAGTTCTTC; CDR3aa: CASSPGTSSYNEQFF
j_gene: TRBJ2-5; abundance: few; v_gene: TRBV7-9; d_gene: -; CDR3nt: TGTGCCAGCGTCAGGGGAGAGACCCAGTACTTC; CDR3aa: CASVRGETQYF
j_gene: TRBJ2-1; abundance: -; v_gene: TRBV5-1; d_gene: -; CDR3nt: TGCGCCAGCAGCTTGGTGGGGGCTAGCTACAATGAGCAGTTCTTC; CDR3aa: CASSLVGASYNEQFF
j_gene: TRBJ2-1; abundance: -; v_gene: TRBV28; d_gene: TRBD2; CDR3nt: TGTGCCAGCATTAGCGGGAGCTCCTACAATGAGCAGTTCTTC; CDR3aa: CASISGSSYNEQFF
j_gene: TRBJ1-3; abundance: -; v_gene: TRBV28; d_gene: -; CDR3nt: TGTGCCAGCAGCCCGGACAGCAACTCTGGAAACACCATATATTTT; CDR3aa: CASSPDSNSGNTIYF
j_gene: TRBJ1-2; abundance: -; v_gene: TRBV7-6; d_gene: TRBD1; CDR3nt: TGTGCCAGCAGCCCCTTCGGGTTGGGGCAGGGGGTGCCTGGCTACACCTTC; CDR3aa: CASSPFGLGQGVPGYTF
j_gene: TRBJ1-2; abundance: -; v_gene: TRBV27; d_gene: -; CDR3nt: TGTGCCAGCAGCCCTCTGTCCACCTATGTCTTTAACTATGGCTACACCTTC; CDR3aa: CASSPLSTYVFNYGYTF
j_gene: TRBJ1-4; abundance: -; v_gene: TRBV27; d_gene: TRBD1; CDR3nt: TGTGCCAGCAGTTTATCTGGACAGGGTTCTGAAAAACTGTTTTTT; CDR3aa: CASSLSGQGSEKLFF
j_gene: TRBJ1-5; abundance: -; v_gene: TRBV19; d_gene: -; CDR3nt: TGTGCCAGTAGTAGCGGGACGGTTAGCAATCAGCCCCAGCATTTT; CDR3aa: CASSSGTVSNQPQHF
j_gene: TRBJ2-2; abundance: -; v_gene: TRBV12-5; d_gene: -; CDR3nt: TGTGCTAGTGGTTTGGCCTACTCCGGGGAGCTGTTTTTT; CDR3aa: CASGLAYSGELFF
j_gene: TRBJ2-2; abundance: -; v_gene: TRBV6-5; d_gene: -; CDR3nt: TGTGCCAGCAGTTACTCGACGGGGGACCCCGGGGAGCTGTTTTTT; CDR3aa: CASSYSTGDPGELFF
j_gene: TRBJ2-5; abundance: once; v_gene: TRBV7-6; d_gene: TRBD2; CDR3nt: TGTGCCAGCAGTCAATTGACTAGCGGGGGCCAAGAGACCCAGTACTTC; CDR3aa: CASSQLTSGGQETQYF
j_gene: TRBJ2-5; abundance: once; v_gene: TRBV5-1; d_gene: TRBD2; CDR3nt: TGCGCCAGCAGCCCGTCGGGACTAGGTTACCAAGAGACCCAGTACTTC; CDR3aa: CASSPSGLGYQETQYF
j_gene: TRBJ2-7; abundance: -; v_gene: TRBV10-1; d_gene: -; CDR3nt: TGCGCCAGCAGTGAGACCAGGGTCTCCTCCTACGAGCAGTACTTC; CDR3aa: CASSETRVSSYEQYF
j_gene: TRBJ1-1; abundance: -; v_gene: TRBV9; d_gene: -; CDR3nt: TGTGCCAGCAGCCAGGAGGAGGGGCTGAACACTGAAGCTTTCTTT; CDR3aa: CASSQEEGLNTEAFF
j_gene: TRBJ1-2; abundance: -; v_gene: TRBV28; d_gene: -; CDR3nt: TGTGCCAGCAGTCCGGCGGTCTATGGCTACACCTTC; CDR3aa: CASSPAVYGYTF
j_gene: TRBJ2-3; abundance: -; v_gene: TRBV7-9; d_gene: TRBD2; CDR3nt: TGTGCCAGCAGCTTAGGTTACAGCGGGGGTACAGATACGCAGTATTTT; CDR3aa: CASSLGYSGGTDTQYF
j_gene: TRBJ1-6; abundance: -; v_gene: TRBV6-5; d_gene: TRBD1; CDR3nt: TGTGCCAGCAGCGACAGGGAGGATTGGGATTCACCCCTCCACTTT; CDR3aa: CASSDREDWDSPLHF
j_gene: TRBJ2-1; abundance: once; v_gene: TRBV29-1; d_gene: TRBD1; CDR3nt: TGCAGCGTTGCTGGACCTCGGGACAGGGGGCTCGATGAGCAGTTCTTC; CDR3aa: CSVAGPRDRGLDEQFF
j_gene: TRBJ2-5; abundance: -; v_gene: TRBV19; d_gene: -; CDR3nt: TGTGCCAGTAGTATGGATAGCGGCCAAGAGACCCAGTACTTC; CDR3aa: CASSMDSGQETQYF
j_gene: TRBJ2-3; abundance: -; v_gene: TRBV19; d_gene: TRBD2; CDR3nt: TGTGCCAGTAACAGCCTCGGGACTAGCGGGAGTATGGGCACAGATACGCAGTATTTT; CDR3aa: CASNSLGTSGSMGTDTQYF
j_gene: TRBJ2-1; abundance: -; v_gene: TRBV27; d_gene: TRBD2; CDR3nt: TGTGCCAGCAGCCCGGGACTAGCGATAGATGAGCAGTTCTTC; CDR3aa: CASSPGLAIDEQFF
j_gene: TRBJ1-4; abundance: -; v_gene: TRBV2; d_gene: -; CDR3nt: TGTGCCACAGGGGAGGGTGAAAAACTGTTTTTT; CDR3aa: CATGEGEKLFF
j_gene: TRBJ1-1; abundance: few; v_gene: TRBV27; d_gene: -; CDR3nt: TGTGCCAGCAGTTTAAGGGGGAACACTGAAGCTTTCTTT; CDR3aa: CASSLRGNTEAFF
j_gene: TRBJ2-7; abundance: -; v_gene: TRBV27; d_gene: TRBD1; CDR3nt: TGTGCCAGCAGTTTATCGAGCTATCGGGACAGCAATTCCCACGAGCAGTACTTC; CDR3aa: CASSLSSYRDSNSHEQYF
j_gene: TRBJ1-1; abundance: few; v_gene: TRBV28; d_gene: -; CDR3nt: TGTGCCAGCGGATACAGGAACACTGAAGCTTTCTTT; CDR3aa: CASGYRNTEAFF
j_gene: TRBJ2-7; abundance: -; v_gene: TRBV27; d_gene: TRBD1; CDR3nt: TGTGCCAGCAGTCCGACAGGGGATGGCTACGAGCAGTACTTC; CDR3aa: CASSPTGDGYEQYF
j_gene: TRBJ2-1; abundance: -; v_gene: TRBV2; d_gene: -; CDR3nt: TGTGCCAGCAGTGTAACAAGCTCCTACAATGAGCAGTTCTTC; CDR3aa: CASSVTSSYNEQFF
j_gene: TRBJ2-5; abundance: -; v_gene: TRBV2; d_gene: TRBD2; CDR3nt: TGTGCCAGCAGTGTGACAGCGGGGGGTCAAGAGACCCAGTACTTC; CDR3aa: CASSVTAGGQETQYF
j_gene: TRBJ2-7; abundance: once; v_gene: TRBV28; d_gene: TRBD1; CDR3nt: TGTGCCAGCAGGTGGGGGACAGGCCCATACGAGCAGTACTTC; CDR3aa: CASRWGTGPYEQYF
j_gene: TRBJ2-1; abundance: -; v_gene: TRBV9; d_gene: -; CDR3nt: TGTGCCAGCAGCGTAGGTGGACAGCTTAATGAGCAGTTCTTC; CDR3aa: CASSVGGQLNEQFF
j_gene: TRBJ2-7; abundance: once; v_gene: TRBV14; d_gene: TRBD1; CDR3nt: TGTGCCAGCAGCTGGGGACAGGCTTACGAGCAGTACTTC; CDR3aa: CASSWGQAYEQYF
j_gene: TRBJ1-5; abundance: once; v_gene: TRBV28; d_gene: TRBD1; CDR3nt: TGTGCCAGCAGTTTGGACCTGGACAGGACGGGGTTTGAGCCCCAGCATTTT; CDR3aa: CASSLDLDRTGFEPQHF